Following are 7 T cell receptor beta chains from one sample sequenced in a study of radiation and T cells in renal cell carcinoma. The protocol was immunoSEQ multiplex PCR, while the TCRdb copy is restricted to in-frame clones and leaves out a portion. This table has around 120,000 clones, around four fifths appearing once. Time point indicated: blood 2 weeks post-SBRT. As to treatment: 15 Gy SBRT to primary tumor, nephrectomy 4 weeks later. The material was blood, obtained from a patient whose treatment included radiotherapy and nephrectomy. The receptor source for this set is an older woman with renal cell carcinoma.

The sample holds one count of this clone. CDR3 in DNA: TGTGCCAGCAGCCCCGGAGCGGGCCTCGCGGGCTACACCTTC. Protein: CASSPGAGLAGYTF. The genes are TRBV7-9 and TRBJ1-2; D remains unclear. Germline loops: CDR1 SEHNR, CDR2 FQNEAQ (reference sequence). V lost 5 bases and J lost 8, with 18 bases in between. The CDR3 is 14 residues long.

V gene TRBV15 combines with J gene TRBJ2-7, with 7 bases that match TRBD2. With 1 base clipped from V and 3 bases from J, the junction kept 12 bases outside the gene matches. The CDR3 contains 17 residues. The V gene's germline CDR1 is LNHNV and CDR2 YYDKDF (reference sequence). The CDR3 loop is CATSRAPWEGGFYEQYF. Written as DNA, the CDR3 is TGTGCCACCAGCAGAGCCCCATGGGAGGGAGGGTTCTACGAGCAGTACTTC.

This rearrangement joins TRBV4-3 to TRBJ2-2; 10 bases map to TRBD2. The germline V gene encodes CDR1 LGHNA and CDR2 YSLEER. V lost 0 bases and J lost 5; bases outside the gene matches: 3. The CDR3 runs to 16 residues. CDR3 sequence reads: CASSQDLAGVTGELFF. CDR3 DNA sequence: TGCGCCAGCAGCCAAGATCTAGCGGGGGTAACCGGGGAGCTGTTTTTT.

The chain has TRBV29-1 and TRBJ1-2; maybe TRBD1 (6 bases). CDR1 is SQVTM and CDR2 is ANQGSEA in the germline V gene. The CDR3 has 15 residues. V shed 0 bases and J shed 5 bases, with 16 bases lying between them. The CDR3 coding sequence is TGCAGCGTTGAAGATGTCGGCAGGGGAAGGTATGGCTACACCTTC. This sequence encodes CSVEDVGRGRYGYTF.

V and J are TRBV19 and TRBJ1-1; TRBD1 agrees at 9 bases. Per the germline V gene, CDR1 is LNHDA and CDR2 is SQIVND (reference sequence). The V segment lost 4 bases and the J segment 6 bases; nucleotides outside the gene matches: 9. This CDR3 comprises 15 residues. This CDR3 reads CASSTFGQGTPEAFF. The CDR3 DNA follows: TGTGCCAGTAGTACTTTTGGACAGGGGACCCCTGAAGCTTTCTTT.

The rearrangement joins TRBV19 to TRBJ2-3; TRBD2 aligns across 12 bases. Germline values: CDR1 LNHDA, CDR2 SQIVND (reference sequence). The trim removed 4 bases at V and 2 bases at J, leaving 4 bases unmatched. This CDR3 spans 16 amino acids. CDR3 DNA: TGTGCCAGTAGTAGACGGACTAGCGGGGACACAGATACGCAGTATTTT. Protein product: CASSRRTSGDTDTQYF.

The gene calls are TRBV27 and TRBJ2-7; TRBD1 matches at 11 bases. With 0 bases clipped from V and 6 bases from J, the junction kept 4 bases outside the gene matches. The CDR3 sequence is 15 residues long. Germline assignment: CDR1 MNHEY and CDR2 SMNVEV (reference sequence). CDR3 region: CASSLSWTGGFEQYF. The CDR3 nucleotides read TGTGCCAGCAGTTTATCCTGGACAGGGGGCTTCGAGCAGTACTTC.